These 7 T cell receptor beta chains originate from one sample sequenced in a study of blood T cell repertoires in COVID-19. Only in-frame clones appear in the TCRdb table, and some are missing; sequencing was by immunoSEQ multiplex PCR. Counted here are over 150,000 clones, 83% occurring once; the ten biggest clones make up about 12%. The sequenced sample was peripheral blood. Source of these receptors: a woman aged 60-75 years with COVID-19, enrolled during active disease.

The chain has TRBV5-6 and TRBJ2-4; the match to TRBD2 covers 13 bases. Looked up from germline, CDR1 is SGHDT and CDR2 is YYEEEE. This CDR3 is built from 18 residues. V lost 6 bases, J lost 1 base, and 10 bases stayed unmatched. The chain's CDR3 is CASTLLAGGNRAKNIQYF. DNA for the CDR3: TGTGCCAGCACCCTACTAGCGGGAGGGAACAGGGCCAAAAACATTCAGTACTTC.

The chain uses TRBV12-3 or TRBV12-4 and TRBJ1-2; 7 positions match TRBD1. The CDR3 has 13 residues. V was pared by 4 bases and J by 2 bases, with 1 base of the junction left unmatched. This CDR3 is CASSSDRNYGYTF. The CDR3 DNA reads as TGTGCCAGCAGTTCGGACAGGAACTATGGCTACACCTTC.

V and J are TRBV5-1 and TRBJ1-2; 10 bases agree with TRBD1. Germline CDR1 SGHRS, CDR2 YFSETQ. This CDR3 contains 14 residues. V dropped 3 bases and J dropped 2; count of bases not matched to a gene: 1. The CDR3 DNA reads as TGCGCCAGCAGCTCGACAGGGGGCAACTATGGCTACACCTTC. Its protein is CASSSTGGNYGYTF.

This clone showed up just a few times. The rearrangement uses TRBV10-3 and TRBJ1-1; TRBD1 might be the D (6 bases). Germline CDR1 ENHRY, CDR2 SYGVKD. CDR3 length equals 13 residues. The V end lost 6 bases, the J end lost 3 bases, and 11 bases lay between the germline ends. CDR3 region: CAIRGQKYTEAFF. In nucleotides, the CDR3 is TGTGCCATCAGAGGACAGAAGTACACTGAAGCTTTCTTT.

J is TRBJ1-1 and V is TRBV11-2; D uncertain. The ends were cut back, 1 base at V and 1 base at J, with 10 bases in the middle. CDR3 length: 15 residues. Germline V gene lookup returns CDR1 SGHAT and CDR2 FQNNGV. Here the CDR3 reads CASSLGQVANTEAFF. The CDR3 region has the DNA TGTGCCAGCAGCTTAGGGCAGGTGGCGAACACTGAAGCTTTCTTT.

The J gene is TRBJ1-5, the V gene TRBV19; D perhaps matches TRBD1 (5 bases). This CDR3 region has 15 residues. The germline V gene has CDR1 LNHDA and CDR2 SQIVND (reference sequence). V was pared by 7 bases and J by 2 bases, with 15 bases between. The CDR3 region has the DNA TGTGCCAGTATCCTTACCCAAGGGGGCAATCAGCCCCAGCATTTT. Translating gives CASILTQGGNQPQHF.

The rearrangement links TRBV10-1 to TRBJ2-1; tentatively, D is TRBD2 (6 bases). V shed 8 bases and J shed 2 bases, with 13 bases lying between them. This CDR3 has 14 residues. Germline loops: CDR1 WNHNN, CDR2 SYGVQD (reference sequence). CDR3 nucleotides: TGCGCCAGCTATACTGCGGGGACCTACAATGAGCAGTTCTTC. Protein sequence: CASYTAGTYNEQFF.